The rows below give T cell receptor beta chains drawn from one sample of a study of T cells in Graves' hyperthyroidism and ophthalmopathy. MiXCR, run by TCRdb on the multiplex PCR reads, gives a single entry per CDR3 protein. The data hold about 180,000 distinct CDR3 sequences, with about 15% observed a single time. The sequenced material came from blood. The receptors shown here come from a woman aged 45-65 years with Graves' hyperthyroidism. CDR3s include the opening cysteine and the closing phenylalanine or tryptophan. Fields, in order: clone size, V gene, CDR3 protein. For some rows the clone size is stated as once, few or many, or as a class when expanded; others skip it.

>many|TRBV6-1
CASSLQGTSSYNEQFF
>few|TRBV27
CASSLRWESTDTQYF
>.|TRBV7-2
CASSSDRPGRISPLHF
>.|TRBV28
CASSRRSGDEQYF
>.|TRBV18
CASSPPSQGRDGYTF
>.|TRBV20-1
CSAGSNTEAFF
>many|TRBV12-5
CASGLGGSTEAFF
>.|TRBV19
CASSDLGGAGTEAFF
>many|TRBV14
CASSRSGNEQFF
>.|TRBV5-1
CASSLVAGQTGYGYTF
>.|TRBV20-1
CSARDRGTSGISTDTQYF
>.|TRBV19
CASSNVVRTEAFF
>many|TRBV6-2/TRBV6-3
CASSYSGTGVAYGYTF
>many|TRBV19
CASDPGAYSNQPQHF
>many|TRBV11-2
CASSREVSYEQYF